A selection of T cell receptor beta chains follows, all from one sample in a study of graft-versus-host responses after intestinal transplantation. Profiling relied on immunoSEQ multiplex PCR, and the TCRdb table lists in-frame clones only, not all of them. The sample includes about 15,000 clones, under 85% seen only once; the top ten take around 7.4%. The material was ileum tissue, obtained about 430 days after intestinal transplant. These receptor sequences come from a human patient who received an intestinal transplant, so some T cells may come from the graft donor. Each CDR3 is given with its conserved first and last residue. The D gene is left open where the match is weak. The size entry is marked missing in some rows and otherwise reads once, few, many or a size class.

>TRBJ1-2|NA|NA|TRBV6-5
TGTGCCAGCAGGGGGGCCGGAGGGTACTATGGCTACACCTTC
CASRGAGGYYGYTF
>TRBJ1-1|NA|NA|TRBV10-3
TGTGCCACCAGTCCAGGCGGGGGCCTGGGGGGAACTGAAGCTTTCTTT
CATSPGGGLGGTEAFF
>TRBJ1-2|NA|NA|TRBV29-1
TGCAGCGGGGGGAGCGATGTCTATGGCTACACCTTC
CSGGSDVYGYTF
>TRBJ1-2|NA|TRBD1|TRBV4-3
TGCGCCAGCAGCCACTTAGGGGGCTTGGGTGGCTACACCTTC
CASSHLGGLGGYTF
>TRBJ2-2|NA|NA|TRBV5-1
TGCGCCAGCAGTCAGGAGGGAACCGGGGAGCTGTTTTTT
CASSQEGTGELFF
>TRBJ1-2|NA|TRBD1|TRBV13
TGTGCCAGCAGCTTAGAGGGGACAGGGTATGGCTACACCTTC
CASSLEGTGYGYTF
>TRBJ2-2|NA|NA|TRBV19
TGTGCCTCTTTGTACACCGGGGAGCTGTTTTTT
CASLYTGELFF
>TRBJ1-6|NA|NA|TRBV27
TGTGCCAGCAGTCGGGGGGACTGGGGTTCACCCCTCCACTTT
CASSRGDWGSPLHF
>TRBJ2-7|NA|TRBD2|TRBV14
TGTGCCAGCAGCCCTTCCTACTGGACTAGCGGGAAGTCCTACGAGCAGTACTTC
CASSPSYWTSGKSYEQYF
>TRBJ2-6|few|TRBD2|TRBV19
TGTGCCAGTAGTGCGGGGGAGGGCACCGGGGCCAACGTCCTGACTTTC
CASSAGEGTGANVLTF
>TRBJ1-2|NA|TRBD1|TRBV29-1
TGCAGCGTCCGACAGGGAGGCTATGGCTACACCTTC
CSVRQGGYGYTF
>TRBJ2-3|NA|NA|TRBV1
TGCACCAGCGGCGGGGGCACAGATACGCAGTATTTT
CTSGGGTDTQYF
>TRBJ2-7|NA|TRBD2|TRBV7-2
TGTGCCAGCAGCTTATTCACTAGCGGGATTAGGGACGAGCAGTACTTC
CASSLFTSGIRDEQYF
>TRBJ2-2|NA|NA|TRBV13
TGTGCCAGCAGCCCAAGTGGGTTCCCCGGGGAGCTGTTTTTT
CASSPSGFPGELFF
>TRBJ2-7|NA|TRBD1|TRBV9
TGTGCCAGCAGCCCGCGACAGGGTACCCTCGAGCAGTACTTC
CASSPRQGTLEQYF
>TRBJ2-7|NA|TRBD2|TRBV7-2
TGTGCCAGCAGCTTAGCCCGGGGTAGCGGGGTAGTTAGCTACGAGCAGTACTTC
CASSLARGSGVVSYEQYF
>TRBJ2-7|NA|NA|TRBV27
TGTGCCAGCAGTTCAAATCTACGGGGCGAGCAGTACTTC
CASSSNLRGEQYF
>TRBJ1-1|NA|NA|TRBV27
TGTGCCAGCATCCCATTCGGGGGTGGTGGCACTGAAGCTTTCTTT
CASIPFGGGGTEAFF
>TRBJ1-1|NA|NA|TRBV6-5
TGTGCCAGCAGTTATAGTGGGACCCCTGAAGCTTTCTTT
CASSYSGTPEAFF
>TRBJ2-7|NA|TRBD1|TRBV9
TGTGCCAGCAGCCCACAGGGGGCTCGCTACGAGCAGTACTTC
CASSPQGARYEQYF
>TRBJ1-2|NA|NA|TRBV6-5
TGTGCCAGCAGTTACTCGATGGCTGAATTTTATGGCTACACCTTC
CASSYSMAEFYGYTF
>TRBJ1-4|NA|NA|TRBV7-2
TGTGCCAGCCGCGGGAGCCTTAATGAAAAACTGTTTTTT
CASRGSLNEKLFF
>TRBJ2-7|NA|TRBD2|TRBV11-2
TGTGCCAGCAGCCACCACTGGCGGCGGGAGACCTACGAGCAGTACTTC
CASSHHWRRETYEQYF
>TRBJ2-1|NA|NA|TRBV7-3
TGTGCCAGCAGCTTTGGGCCGACCAATGAGCAGTTCTTC
CASSFGPTNEQFF
>TRBJ2-7|NA|NA|TRBV5-4
TGTGCCAGCAGCTTGATCGGAAGCGGCCCCCCGCGGGAGCAGTACTTC
CASSLIGSGPPREQYF
>TRBJ1-1|few|NA|TRBV18
TGTGCCAGCTCACGTTTCCCGAACAACAGGCTCAACACTGAAGCTTTCTTT
CASSRFPNNRLNTEAFF
>TRBJ1-2|few|NA|TRBV6-5
TGTGCCAGCAGTTACAGTACACATGTCTATGGCTACACCTTC
CASSYSTHVYGYTF
>TRBJ2-1|NA|NA|TRBV6-6
TGTGCCAGCAGACGATTCGAGGGCCCCAATGAGCAGCTCTTC
CASRRFEGPNEQLF
>TRBJ2-3|NA|NA|TRBV10-3
TGTGCCATCAGTTTAGGGACCCACGCAGATACGCAGTATTTT
CAISLGTHADTQYF
>TRBJ2-5|NA|NA|TRBV19
TGTGCCAGTAGTCGGCAGGGGCAAGAGACCCAGTACTTC
CASSRQGQETQYF
>TRBJ2-5|once|NA|TRBV11-2
TGTGCCAGCAGCTTAAGTCAGGCGGAGACCCAGTACTTC
CASSLSQAETQYF
>TRBJ1-5|NA|NA|TRBV16
TGTGCCAGCAGCCAATCGGGCAGCCTAAGCAATCAGCCCCAGCATTTT
CASSQSGSLSNQPQHF
>TRBJ2-7|NA|NA|TRBV4-1
TGCGCCAGCAGCCAAGCCCCCGGGGCAGACTACGAGCAGTACTTC
CASSQAPGADYEQYF
>TRBJ2-2|once|NA|TRBV19
TGTGCCAGTACTAATCTAGGACATAACACCGGGGAGCTGTTTTTT
CASTNLGHNTGELFF
>TRBJ2-3|NA|NA|TRBV6-6
TGTGCCAGCAGTTTATCGGAGAGGGATACGCAGTATTTT
CASSLSERDTQYF
>TRBJ1-2|NA|NA|TRBV6-6
TGTGCCAGCAGAACAACCCCGGGCCCGTATGGCTACACCTTC
CASRTTPGPYGYTF
>TRBJ2-6|NA|NA|TRBV9
TGTGCCAGTGGAGGCGGAGACTCTGGGGCCAACGTCCTGACTTTC
CASGGGDSGANVLTF
>TRBJ2-5|medium-sized|TRBD2|TRBV7-8
TGTGCCAGCAGCTACGGGACTAGCGGGGCCTTCCAAGAGACCCAGTACTTC
CASSYGTSGAFQETQYF
>TRBJ2-1|NA|TRBD2|TRBV7-9
TGTGCCAGCAGCTCCCGGGGGGGCCAATCGTCCTACAATGAGCAGTTCTTC
CASSSRGGQSSYNEQFF
>TRBJ1-1|NA|NA|TRBV18
TGTGCCAGCTCACCACGGACTCCGAACACTGAAGCTTTCTTT
CASSPRTPNTEAFF
>TRBJ1-5|NA|NA|TRBV19
TGTGCCAGTTCCGAGGTTCGGGACCAGCCCCAGCATTTT
CASSEVRDQPQHF
>TRBJ1-6|NA|NA|TRBV5-1
TGCGCCAGCAGCCGAGGACGGGAGAGCTCCTATAATTCACCCCTCCACTTT
CASSRGRESSYNSPLHF
>TRBJ2-3|NA|TRBD2|TRBV19
TGTGCCAGTTCGCAGCGGGGGGCGACAGATACGCAGTATTTT
CASSQRGATDTQYF
>TRBJ2-1|NA|TRBD2|TRBV7-9
TGTGCCAGCAGCCCCTGGGGCGGGGGGGCTAAGGCCTACAATGAGCAGTTCTTC
CASSPWGGGAKAYNEQFF
>TRBJ1-2|NA|NA|TRBV7-8
TGTGCCAGCAGCCCTAGCAGGGTGGCTAACTATGGCTACACCTTC
CASSPSRVANYGYTF
>TRBJ2-7|NA|TRBD1|TRBV2
TGTGCCAGCAGTGAACGGGGACAGGGTGTGGGAACGCAGTACTTC
CASSERGQGVGTQYF
>TRBJ2-1|NA|TRBD2|TRBV7-2
TGTGTCAGCACCTCTATTTTATCCGGGACTAGCAACAATGAGCAGTTCTTC
CVSTSILSGTSNNEQFF
>TRBJ2-5|NA|TRBD1|TRBV5-4
TGTGCCAGCAGCCTGGGACAGGGAAGTTTGGAGCAGTACTTC
CASSLGQGSLEQYF
>TRBJ2-7|NA|TRBD1|TRBV27
TGTGCCAGCAGTCCCCGGACAGGGAAGCATGCCTACGAGCAGTACTTC
CASSPRTGKHAYEQYF
>TRBJ1-1|few|NA|TRBV5-1
TGCGCCAGCAGTGACCAGTGGAACACTGAAGCTTTCTTT
CASSDQWNTEAFF
>TRBJ2-2|once|TRBD2|TRBV7-3
TGTGCCAGCAGCCCGGGGACTAGCGACGGGGAGCTGTTTTTT
CASSPGTSDGELFF